The present T cell receptor (beta chain) was sequenced within a study of blood T cell repertoires in COVID-19. Using immunoSEQ multiplex PCR, the repertoire was profiled, and TCRdb retains in-frame clones only, with some absent. Of fewer than 250,000 clones listed, around 84% are singletons. The length of the CDR3 is 16 residues. CDR1 and CDR2 (germline): LGHNA, YSLEER. The V and J ends lost 0 bases and 5 bases, in that order; junction bases with no gene match: 8. This receptor was identified in a woman of 80 years or more with COVID-19, enrolled during active disease. Sequencing was carried out using peripheral blood. The chain joins TRBV4-3 to TRBJ2-5; TRBD2 matches 8 bases. The CDR3 DNA follows: TGCGCCAGCAGCCAAGATCGCGGGGGGCGTGTCGAGACCCAGTACTTC. The encoded protein is CASSQDRGGRVETQYF.